This T cell receptor beta chain was recorded in a study of T cell repertoires in cytomegalovirus infection. Study information: An indication of both CMV infection and matching HLA type came from public TCR beta signatures. General study findings and limits: Dominating the ex vivo response were TCR beta clonotypes that were CMV-specific and HLA-C-restricted. Of the TCR beta families, the public ones yielded a cumulative frequency that identified carriers of CMV plus the relevant HLA.

Looked up from germline, CDR1 is DFQATT and CDR2 is SNEGSKA (reference sequence). The CDR3 has 13 residues. With 6 bases removed from V and 2 bases from J, the gap between germline ends came to 13 bases. On this clonotype: The antigen remains undetermined.

One entry per CDR3 protein, called by TCRdb with MiXCR from the reads. The sample has about 180,000 distinct CDR3 sequences; approximately 15% are singletons. V and J are TRBV20-1 and TRBJ2-5; the D gene is possibly TRBD1 (5 bases). This clonotype was obtained from a human donor in good health (CMV status not recorded). Some clones in this sample may be carry-over from other donors' samples. The sample was PBMCs. CDR3 coding DNA: TGCAGTGCCCCCCTGGGGCGGCAAGAGACCCAGTACTTC. The encoded protein is CSAPLGRQETQYF.